This TCR beta chain was identified in a study of blood T cell repertoires in COVID-19. Assay: immunoSEQ multiplex PCR; the TCRdb copy retains only in-frame clones and omits some. The sample gives hundreds of thousands of clones, around 90% of which show up once; under 4% is in the top ten. Germline assignment: CDR1 LNHDA and CDR2 SQIVND (reference sequence). This CDR3 has 15 residues. Trimming took 6 bases from V and 0 from J, leaving 14 bases between them. Sequencing input: peripheral blood. This TCR derives from a woman in her twenties or thirties with COVID-19, enrolled during active disease. The chain links TRBV19 to TRBJ2-5, with TRBD1 as a possible D gene (5 bases). For the CDR3, the DNA is TGTGCCAGTAGCCCCTTAACAGGATACCAAGAGACCCAGTACTTC. Translation gives CASSPLTGYQETQYF.